A selection of T cell receptor beta chains follows, all from one sample in a study of CD8+CD57+ T cells in acquired aplastic anemia. TCRdb re-derived calls from the reads in MiXCR, one entry per CDR3 protein. The profile shows some 160,000 distinct CDR3 sequences, over 40% of them singletons. The specimen sequenced was sorted CD4+, CD8+, or CD8+CD57+ T cells (not recorded which) from PBMCs. These TCRs come from a human donor with aplastic anemia. The conserved cysteine and the conserved F or W are not part of the CDR3 here. Fields, in order: CDR3 protein, V gene, clone size, J gene. Part of the rows lack a size; the others show once, few, many or a class for expanded clones.

CDR3: ASSYGINNEQF
V: TRBV12-3/TRBV12-4
size: many
J: TRBJ2-1

CDR3: ASSPDPTYEQY
V: TRBV5-1
size: NA
J: TRBJ2-7

CDR3: ASSIPGMNTEAF
V: TRBV19
size: many
J: TRBJ1-1

CDR3: ASKTTGYT
V: TRBV6-1
size: many
J: TRBJ1-2

CDR3: ASRRAGPNTGELF
V: TRBV19
size: NA
J: TRBJ2-2

CDR3: SVLLGVGHDYT
V: TRBV29-1
size: NA
J: TRBJ1-2

CDR3: ASSLDLLTYNEQF
V: TRBV5-6
size: many
J: TRBJ2-1

CDR3: ASSSGQDQETQY
V: TRBV5-6
size: NA
J: TRBJ2-5

CDR3: ASSQEGGRDTF
V: TRBV4-1
size: many
J: TRBJ1-1

CDR3: ASSDPGQVGIGGYT
V: TRBV25-1
size: few
J: TRBJ1-2

CDR3: AQGLAGAEETQY
V: TRBV25-1
size: NA
J: TRBJ2-5

CDR3: ATSGGTDTQY
V: TRBV15
size: NA
J: TRBJ2-3

CDR3: ASGETGYQETQY
V: TRBV7-9
size: NA
J: TRBJ2-5

CDR3: ASSHIYRGSNYGYT
V: TRBV3-1
size: NA
J: TRBJ1-2

CDR3: SVWGKEQY
V: TRBV29-1
size: NA
J: TRBJ2-7

CDR3: ASSGVWSSYNEQF
V: TRBV6-1
size: NA
J: TRBJ2-1

CDR3: ATSDAGFGYT
V: TRBV24-1
size: NA
J: TRBJ1-2

CDR3: ASLGGGETQY
V: TRBV7-2
size: once
J: TRBJ2-5

CDR3: ASRIGGAEAF
V: TRBV12-3/TRBV12-4
size: many
J: TRBJ1-1

CDR3: ASSERFNEQF
V: TRBV10-2
size: NA
J: TRBJ2-1

CDR3: ASKNVYNSPLH
V: TRBV5-1
size: NA
J: TRBJ1-6

CDR3: ASSLSPAGKDTQY
V: TRBV25-1
size: NA
J: TRBJ2-3

CDR3: SVGRTEGYT
V: TRBV29-1
size: NA
J: TRBJ1-2